This TCR beta chain was sequenced in a study of cytomegalovirus exposure and HLA in healthy donors. Study results and limitations: In a later analysis, a missense DCLRE1C variant was linked to TCR beta V- and J-gene trimming. It was 164 TCR beta chains that were listed as cytomegalovirus-associated. When analyzed later, the rates of TCR association showed variation by HLA locus, with DRB1 the most and HLA-C the fewest.

The germline CDR1 and CDR2 sequences are MNHEY and SVGAGI. This CDR3 is built from 15 residues. With V trimmed by 6 bases and J by 5 bases, 10 bases remained unmatched. With 60 Vbeta and 13 Jbeta primers, the PCR was carried out. TCRdb's copy holds only in-frame clones and misses some; the assay was immunoSEQ multiplex PCR. The repertoire consists of hundreds of thousands of clones, with about 79% occurring once and the leading ten covering less than 2%. In this sample, this clone turned up a few times. Antigen: not known. Input material: PBMCs. The chain uses TRBV6-5 and TRBJ2-5; 9 bases fit TRBD1. This receptor was obtained from a male donor in good health and CMV-seronegative. The CDR3 DNA reads TGTGCCAGCAGAACGGACAGGGGCGGAGGGGAGACCCAGTACTTC. Protein: CASRTDRGGGETQYF.